This T cell receptor (beta chain) was sequenced in a study of T cell changes during pregnancy in multiple sclerosis. This CDR3 has 16 amino acids. Germline loops: CDR1 MNHNS, CDR2 SASEGT. Trimming left V 2 bases short and J 0 bases short, with 11 bases between. This table comes from immunoSEQ multiplex PCR, and its TCRdb copy is limited to in-frame clones, with some not included. There are about 24,000 clones in the sample; 90% occur only once, and around 9.2% lies in the top ten. Sequenced material: CD8+ T cells from peripheral blood mononuclear cells, taken in the third trimester of pregnancy. The source is a female donor in good health, enrolled as a control in a pregnancy study. The chain is built from TRBV6-1 and TRBJ1-3; D is uncertain. The CDR3 DNA reads as TGTGCCAGCAGTGAATCGTTGGAGGGCTCTGGAAACACCATATATTTT. It codes for CASSESLEGSGNTIYF.